Detailed here is one T cell receptor (beta chain). The entry originates in a study of T cell responses to AZD1222 COVID-19 vaccine. Germline loops: CDR1 SNHLY, CDR2 FYNNEI. This CDR3 region has 16 residues. After removal of 4 bases from V and 4 bases from J, the junction contained 12 bases not matched to a gene. The method was immunoSEQ multiplex PCR; TCRdb's version includes in-frame clones alone and lacks a portion of them. The data hold 120,000 or so clones, with about 95% observed a single time. This chain joins TRBV2 and TRBJ1-2, with 7 positions matching TRBD1. The sample was peripheral blood, taken 28 days after the second AZD1222 dose. The clonotype was recovered from an adult who received the AZD1222 COVID-19 vaccine. CDR3 DNA: TGTGCCAGCAGTGTCCAATACGGGGGACAGTCCTATGGCTACACCTTC. It is translated as CASSVQYGGQSYGYTF.